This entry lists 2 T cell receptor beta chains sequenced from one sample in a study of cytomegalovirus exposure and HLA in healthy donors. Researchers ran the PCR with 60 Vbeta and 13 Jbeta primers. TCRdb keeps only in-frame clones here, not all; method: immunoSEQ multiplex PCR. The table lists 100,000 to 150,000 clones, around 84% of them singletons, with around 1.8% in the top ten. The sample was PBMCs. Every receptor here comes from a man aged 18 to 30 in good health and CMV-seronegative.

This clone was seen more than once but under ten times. The CDR3 spells CASSSYRGRSYNEQFF. In DNA, the CDR3 is TGTGCCAGCAGTAGCTACAGGGGAAGGTCCTACAATGAGCAGTTCTTC. V and J are TRBV13 and TRBJ2-1; 7 nucleotides match TRBD1. CDR1 and CDR2 (germline): PRHDT, FYEKMQ (reference sequence). CDR3 length: 16 amino acids. Trimming took 6 bases from V and 1 from J; bases not matched to a gene: 9.

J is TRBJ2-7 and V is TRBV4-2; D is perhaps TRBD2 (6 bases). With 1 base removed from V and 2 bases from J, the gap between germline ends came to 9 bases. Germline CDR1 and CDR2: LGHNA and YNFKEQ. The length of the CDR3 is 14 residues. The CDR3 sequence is CASSQGLGAYEQYF. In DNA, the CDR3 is TGTGCCAGCAGCCAAGGACTAGGGGCCTACGAGCAGTACTTC.